The rows below give T cell receptor beta chains drawn from one sample of a study of blood T cell repertoires in COVID-19. Clones were sequenced by immunoSEQ multiplex PCR, and TCRdb holds only the in-frame ones, with some missing. The repertoire holds around 77,000 clones, with approximately 90% as singletons. The specimen was peripheral blood. The receptors shown here come from an older woman with active COVID-19. Each CDR3 is given with its conserved first and last residue.

TRBJ2-1 | TRBV18 | CASSLIRTGLGEQFF
TRBJ1-4 | TRBV5-4 | CASSPRPVNNEKLFF
TRBJ2-7 | TRBV6-1 | CASSEGQASGRTYEQYF
TRBJ2-6 | TRBV25-1 | CASTDSSGANVLTF
TRBJ2-2 | TRBV3-1/TRBV3-2 | CASSPLAGETIGVGELFF
TRBJ2-7 | TRBV3-1/TRBV3-2 | CASSRTPGQASYEQYF
TRBJ2-1 | TRBV28 | CATLGGIYSNEQFF
TRBJ2-7 | TRBV7-9 | CASSNTYEQYF
TRBJ2-5 | TRBV2 | CASNQAGGKETQYF
TRBJ2-7 | TRBV28 | CASSLRGLAGYEQYF
TRBJ2-1 | TRBV19 | CASSYRLAGGQSEQFF
TRBJ2-7 | TRBV18 | CASSPVGTGGFREQYF
TRBJ1-4 | TRBV28 | CASSQGGRGEKLFF
TRBJ2-2 | TRBV27 | CASRLGQGNTGELFF
TRBJ2-1 | TRBV6-5 | CASRAGGDEQFF